A selection of T cell receptor beta chains follows, all from one sample in a study of STAT3 mutations in large granular lymphocyte leukemia. Sequencing was performed with immunoSEQ multiplex PCR; in TCRdb, only in-frame clones are kept and a portion is missing. Altogether more than 7,000 clones are present, roughly nine tenths being singletons, with the ten largest covering over 75%. Source material: peripheral blood mononuclear cells. These receptor sequences come from a man aged 80 or over with T-cell large granular lymphocyte leukemia. Some clones in this sample may be carry-over from other donors' samples. CDR3s include the opening cysteine and the closing phenylalanine or tryptophan.

v_call	j_call	cdr3_aa
TRBV2	TRBJ1-6	CASSERRITLHF
TRBV6-5	TRBJ2-2	CATWRGNTGELFF
TRBV6-5	TRBJ1-2	CASSYGTGPSGYTF
TRBV7-8	TRBJ2-5	CASSLGILEGRQETQYF
TRBV7-2	TRBJ2-3	CASSRRQGTDTQYF
TRBV11-2	TRBJ2-5	CASSRSSGKETQYF
TRBV5-4	TRBJ1-4	CASSLQGWDEKLFF
TRBV7-8	TRBJ1-2	CASSITGLENYGYTF
TRBV6-5	TRBJ2-3	CASSYWGSRTDTQYF
TRBV15	TRBJ2-1	CATSRVRANEQFF
TRBV4-3	TRBJ1-3	CASSQATGWSGNTIYF
TRBV11-2	TRBJ2-3	CASSRPTTGIHTDTQYF
TRBV7-6	TRBJ1-2	CASSKEDSRYGYTF
TRBV10-3	TRBJ2-6	CAISGSPPANVLTF
TRBV5-1	TRBJ1-1	CASSSIMNTEAFF
TRBV6-5	TRBJ1-2	CASSYSGPKGTAGYTF
TRBV29-1	TRBJ1-5	CSVAFTENQPQHF
TRBV25-1	TRBJ1-2	CASSRKGGAHGYTF